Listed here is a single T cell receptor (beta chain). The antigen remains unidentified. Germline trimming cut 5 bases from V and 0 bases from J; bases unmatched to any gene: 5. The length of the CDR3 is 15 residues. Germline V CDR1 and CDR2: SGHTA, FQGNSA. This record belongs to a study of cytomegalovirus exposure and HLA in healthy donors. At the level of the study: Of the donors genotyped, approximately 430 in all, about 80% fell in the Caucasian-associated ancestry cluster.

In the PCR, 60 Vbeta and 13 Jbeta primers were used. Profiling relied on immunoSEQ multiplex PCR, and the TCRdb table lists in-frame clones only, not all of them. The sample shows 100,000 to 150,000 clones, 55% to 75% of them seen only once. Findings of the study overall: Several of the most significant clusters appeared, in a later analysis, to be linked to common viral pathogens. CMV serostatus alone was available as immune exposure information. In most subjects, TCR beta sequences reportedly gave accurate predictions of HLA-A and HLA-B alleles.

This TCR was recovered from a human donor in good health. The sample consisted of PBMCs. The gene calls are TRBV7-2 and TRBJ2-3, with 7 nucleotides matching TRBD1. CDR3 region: CASSPQGLSTDTQYF. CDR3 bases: TGTGCCAGCAGCCCACAGGGGCTTAGCACAGATACGCAGTATTTT.